These 10 T cell receptor beta chains came from one sample sequenced in a study of cytomegalovirus exposure and HLA in healthy donors. PCR primers comprised 60 Vbeta and 13 Jbeta primers. Profiling relied on immunoSEQ multiplex PCR, and the TCRdb table lists in-frame clones only, not all of them. The table records about 250,000 clones, just over 70% of them present only once. The sample comprised PBMCs. The receptors were gathered from a female donor in good health and CMV-seronegative.

The rearrangement uses TRBV29-1 and TRBJ1-5; D might be TRBD1 (6 bases). CDR3 length: 16 residues. V lost 6 bases to trimming and J lost 2 bases, with 20 bases between them. The germline gives CDR1 SQVTM, CDR2 ANQGSEA. CDR3 region: CSVITGTGKGNQPQHF. CDR3 bases: TGCAGCGTGATCACCGGAACAGGGAAGGGCAATCAGCCCCAGCATTTT.

The rearrangement uses TRBV19 and TRBJ2-1, with 8 bases that match TRBD2. The V gene's germline CDR1 is LNHDA and CDR2 SQIVND (reference sequence). There are 16 residues in the CDR3. The ends lost 4 bases at V and 1 base at J; junction bases unmatched: 6. The CDR3 DNA sequence: TGTGCCAGTAGTAATTCAGGCGGGAGGTCCTACAATGAGCAGTTCTTC. This codes for CASSNSGGRSYNEQFF. The full variable domain, rest sourced from reference TRBV19 and TRBJ2-1, is DGGITQSPKYLFRKEGQNVTLSCEQNLNHDAMYWYRQDPGQGLRLIYYSQIVNDFQKGDIAEGYSVSREKKESFPLTVTSAQKNPTAFYLCASSNSGGRSYNEQFFGPGTRLTVL.

The chain has TRBV4-1 and TRBJ2-1; D might be TRBD2 (5 bases). Germline lookup yields CDR1 MGHRA and CDR2 YSYEKL. Trimming left V 1 base short and J 4 bases short, with 8 bases between. The CDR3 runs to 14 residues. The chain's CDR3 is CASSQGENYNEQFF. In DNA form, the CDR3 reads TGCGCCAGCAGCCAAGGGGAGAATTACAATGAGCAGTTCTTC.

Comments on this clone: One end of the junction fails to match germline, which may point to a read error. The V gene is TRBV7-9, the J gene TRBJ2-3; weak D call: TRBD1 (6 bases). This CDR3 spans 15 amino acids. The germline CDR1 and CDR2 sequences are SEHNR and FQNEAQ (reference sequence). The CDR3, as DNA: TGTTCCAGCAGCTTTACAGGGTTGGTCACAGATACGCAGTATTTT. Translated: CSSSFTGLVTDTQYF.

The chain couples TRBV6-1 to TRBJ2-7, with 12 bases matching TRBD2. V was clipped by 4 bases and J by 2 bases; unmatched bases: 3. CDR1 and CDR2 (germline): MNHNS, SASEGT. The CDR3 spans 15 residues. In nucleotides, the CDR3 is TGTGCCAGCAGTGCCCTAGCGGGAGGGCCCTACGAGCAGTACTTC. Translated: CASSALAGGPYEQYF.

V gene TRBV5-1 combines with J gene TRBJ2-3; tentatively, D is TRBD2 (6 bases). CDR1 is SGHRS and CDR2 is YFSETQ in the germline V gene. The ends were cut back, 2 bases at V and 1 base at J, with 14 bases in the middle. There are 16 residues in the CDR3. The DNA for the CDR3 is TGCGCCAGCAGCTTTACTAGCTTGGCCGGCACAGATACGCAGTATTTT. Amino acid sequence: CASSFTSLAGTDTQYF.

V is TRBV30 and J is TRBJ2-7; tentative D call: TRBD1 (5 bases). The germline gives CDR1 GTSNPN, CDR2 SVGIG (reference sequence). With 0 bases removed from V and 6 bases from J, the gap between germline ends came to 15 bases. The CDR3 consists of 14 residues. The CDR3 spells CAWSVRAGLSEQYF. CDR3 DNA: TGTGCCTGGAGTGTACGGGCAGGGTTAAGCGAGCAGTACTTC.

This chain links TRBV10-1 with TRBJ2-7; TRBD1 aligns across 8 bases. This CDR3 region has 14 residues. With 8 bases clipped from V and 3 bases from J, the junction kept 9 bases outside the gene matches. Germline V gene sequence: CDR1 WNHNN, CDR2 SYGVQD (reference sequence). CDR3: CASLDRVGSYEQYF. DNA of the CDR3: TGCGCCAGCCTGGACAGGGTAGGGAGCTACGAGCAGTACTTC.

This clone was found once. The DNA of the CDR3 is TGTGCCACCCGAGACAGTATCTCTAGCACAGATACGCAGTATTTT. It codes for CATRDSISSTDTQYF. The rearrangement uses TRBV6-5 and TRBJ2-3; possible D gene TRBD1, 5 bases. The CDR3 sequence is 15 residues long. Germline CDR1 reads MNHEY; CDR2 reads SVGAGI. Trimming removed 10 bases at V and 0 bases at J, with 17 bases between.

The rearrangement links TRBV7-9 to TRBJ2-1; D may be TRBD2 (5 bases). The length of the CDR3 is 13 residues. V was trimmed by 5 bases and J by 8 bases, leaving 13 bases between them. Germline CDR1 is SEHNR and CDR2 is FQNEAQ (reference sequence). The chain's CDR3 is CASSPGGRHEQFF. CDR3 nucleotides: TGTGCCAGCAGCCCTGGAGGCCGGCATGAGCAGTTCTTC.